Sequencing of this T cell receptor beta chain was carried out in a study of CD8 T cells in ankylosing spondylitis (dated by TCRdb to about 2017). For the wider study: T cell receptor beta repertoires were profiled in healthy donors and ankylosing spondylitis patients so that disease-linked TCR variants could be found. The full study cohort comprised approximately 23 ankylosing spondylitis patients and approximately 100 healthy donors. Peripheral blood was sampled, and synovial fluid was also collected from ankylosing spondylitis patients.

V lost 4 bases and J lost 3 bases; the stretch between them is 12 bases long. CDR1 is given as SGHRS and CDR2 as YFSETQ, both from the germline V gene. The CDR3 covers 14 residues, taking in both the cysteine and the phenylalanine. The DNA shown is the 42-base CDR3, in frame from base 1. The sample was run on an Illumina HiSeq 2500. TCR beta libraries were prepared by quantitative 5'-RACE with molecular barcodes. On the authors' methods: A new computational method, built on a probabilistic model of VDJ rearrangement, was used to identify disease-linked TCR variants. The public reads were reanalyzed by TCRdb: fastp trimming at Q25, MiXCR alignment, in-frame beta chains only. Every distinct CDR3 protein forms one entry, paired with its most common genes and DNA. TCRdb, rather than the study authors, made the V and J calls. A total of around 440,000 distinct CDR3 sequences appear in this sample, approximately 17% of them only once. Approximately 0.97% of the sample lies in the top ten.

The paper's findings and limits, for the study overall: Some motif variants had previously been reported in the synovial fluid and blood of reactive arthritis patients, which suggests shared mechanisms of disease initiation. A TCR beta motif made up of several highly homologous amino acid variants appeared to be characteristic of blood from ankylosing spondylitis patients. In peripheral blood, the disease-linked clones were found at relatively low frequencies and had a CD8+ phenotype. Significant enrichment of the disease-linked clones was reported in matched synovial fluid samples from ankylosing spondylitis patients.

There are a few counts of this clonotype. Its antigen is not yet known. No much larger clone is present one base from it, and per-base qualities are unavailable. The sequenced sample was blood, either unsorted or a sorted T cell fraction (not recorded which). This clonotype was sampled from a male donor with ankylosing spondylitis. This receptor chain uses TRBV5-1 and TRBJ2-3; 5 matching bases give a weak D call of TRBD1. The sequenced DNA is TGCGCCAGCAGCCCGACAGTGAGGACAGATACGCAGTATTTT. It encodes CASSPTVRTDTQYF.